What follows are 15 T cell receptor beta chains derived from one specimen sequenced in a study of regulatory T cells in long-lasting Graves disease. Researchers made TCR beta libraries by using iRepertoire HTBI primers and running Arm-PCR on CDR3 regions. In TCRdb, the multiplex PCR reads were re-called with MiXCR into one record per CDR3 protein. This sample has 350,000 to 400,000 distinct CDR3 sequences, with about a sixth found just once. Time point in this sample: newly diagnosed GD, antithyroid drugs for less than 3 months. PBMC-derived RNA was used for the TCR library. This sample was also put to use in a study of T cells in Graves' hyperthyroidism and ophthalmopathy.

Sequenced here: peripheral blood mononuclear cells (PBMCs), sampled at new diagnosis, from a patient treated with antithyroid drugs. Receptor source: a woman aged 18 to 35 with Graves disease.

This clonotype was seen repeatedly, ten times or more. V is TRBV2 and J is TRBJ2-7; 10 bases fit TRBD1. Germline V gives CDR1 SNHLY, CDR2 FYNNEI. The CDR3 spans 14 residues. The J segment lost 4 bases and the V segment lost 3 bases, leaving 3 bases of the junction unmatched. CDR3 amino acids: CASSEGTGDYEQYF. For the CDR3, the DNA is TGTGCCAGCAGTGAGGGGACAGGGGATTACGAGCAGTACTTC.

This sequence joins TRBV14 and TRBJ2-7; no definite D call. CDR3 length: 13 amino acids. V dropped 1 base and J dropped 6 bases, with 10 bases sitting between them. Germline CDR1 SGHDN, CDR2 FVKESK. The CDR3 DNA follows: TGTGCCAGCAGCCAAGTCGGACCGGGCGAGCAGTACTTC. This gives the protein CASSQVGPGEQYF.

This clonotype was picked up a small number of times. The chain's CDR3 is CASSLDQGYNSPLHF. For the CDR3, the DNA is TGTGCCAGCAGTTTAGATCAGGGGTATAATTCACCCCTCCACTTT. V is TRBV28 and J is TRBJ1-6, with D perhaps TRBD1 (6 bases). V shed 2 bases and J shed 4 bases, with 9 bases lying between them. CDR1 is MDHEN, CDR2 SYDVKM, per germline. The CDR3 loop spans 15 amino acids.

This clonotype was found a few times. The chain has TRBV12-3 or TRBV12-4 and TRBJ1-1; D not certain. The CDR3 is made up of 13 amino acids. Trimming pared 3 bases from V and 5 bases from J, leaving 10 bases between. The CDR3 protein is CASSFKVRTEAFF. The CDR3 bases are TGTGCCAGCAGTTTTAAGGTGAGGACTGAAGCTTTCTTT.

This clonotype has a count of ten or more. The chain employs TRBV15 and TRBJ2-5, with D possibly TRBD2 on 6 matching bases. Germline-derived CDR1 and CDR2 are LNHNV and YYDKDF (reference sequence). V was cut by 5 bases and J by 4 bases, with 17 bases left in between. This CDR3 spans 15 amino acids. Here the CDR3 reads CATSEEGTSGETQYF. The CDR3 region has the DNA TGTGCCACCAGCGAGGAGGGAACTTCGGGAGAGACCCAGTACTTC.

In its sample, this clonotype was seen many times. This rearrangement joins TRBV5-1 to TRBJ2-7, with TRBD1 matching over 9 bases. CDR1 and CDR2 from the germline V gene are SGHRS and YFSETQ. The trim removed 3 bases at V and 3 bases at J, leaving 4 bases unmatched. The CDR3 covers 14 residues. Here the CDR3 reads CASSSGTGNYEQYF. CDR3 sequence (DNA): TGCGCCAGCAGCTCGGGGACAGGGAACTACGAGCAGTACTTC.

J is TRBJ1-6 and V is TRBV11-2; no clear D. The CDR3 has 15 amino acids. Germline V CDR1 and CDR2: SGHAT, FQNNGV. The germline V and J ends were trimmed by 5 bases and 10 bases, with 18 bases remaining between them. The CDR3 is CASSQAAFGSSPLHF. Written as DNA, the CDR3 is TGTGCCAGCAGCCAAGCGGCATTCGGGTCGTCACCCCTCCACTTT. Full variable domain (missing parts from reference TRBV11-2 and TRBJ1-6): EAGVAQSPRYKIIEKRQSVAFWCNPISGHATLYWYQQILGQGPKLLIQFQNNGVVDDSQLPKDRFSAERLKGVDSTLKIQPAKLEDSAVYLCASSQAAFGSSPLHFGNGTRLTVT.

This clonotype was observed a few times. The rearrangement links TRBV25-1 to TRBJ1-2; D is unclear. The germline V and J ends were trimmed by 3 bases and 4 bases, with 12 bases remaining between them. Per germline, CDR1 MGHDK and CDR2 SYGVNS. CDR3 length: 14 residues. DNA for the CDR3: TGTGCCAGCAGTGACCGGGTCGCTGCCTATGGCTACACCTTC. Translated, it gives CASSDRVAAYGYTF.

The genes are TRBV19 and TRBJ1-1; D ambiguous. Trimming removed 10 bases from V and 1 base from J, with 19 bases in between. Germline CDR1 LNHDA, CDR2 SQIVND (reference sequence). CDR3 length equals 15 residues. The CDR3 sequence: CATLPGGVGNTEAFF. DNA of the CDR3: TGTGCCACCCTCCCCGGTGGGGTGGGGAACACTGAAGCTTTCTTT.

This clonotype appeared many times. This chain links TRBV30 with TRBJ2-7; D ambiguous. V was trimmed by 5 bases and J by 12 bases, leaving 14 bases between them. The germline gives CDR1 GTSNPN, CDR2 SVGIG (reference sequence). The CDR3 has 10 residues. CDR3 nucleotide sequence: TGTGCCTGGTCTAGGTCACGGCTGTACTTC. It is translated as CAWSRSRLYF.

Ten or more counts support this clonotype. The V call is TRBV11-2, the J call TRBJ2-1; 10 nucleotides line up with TRBD2. CDR1 SGHAT and CDR2 FQNNGV come from the germline V gene. CDR3 length: 14 amino acids. V trimming: 5 bases; J trimming: 6 bases; junction bases outside the gene matches: 4. Written as DNA, the CDR3 is TGTGCCAGCAGCACCATAGCGGGAGGCAATGAGCAGTTCTTC. It yields the protein CASSTIAGGNEQFF.

This clonotype occurred many times. The V call is TRBV27, the J call TRBJ1-1; TRBD1 matches at 9 bases. The CDR3 loop spans 16 amino acids. V trimming: 5 bases; J trimming: 1 base; junction bases outside the gene matches: 8. The V gene's germline CDR1 is MNHEY and CDR2 SMNVEV (reference sequence). CDR3 loop: CASSPGTGWKNTEAFF. In DNA, the CDR3 is TGTGCCAGCAGTCCGGGGACAGGGTGGAAGAACACTGAAGCTTTCTTT.

The genes are TRBV19 and TRBJ1-4; D unclear. This CDR3 comprises 15 residues. From germline, CDR1 is LNHDA and CDR2 SQIVND (reference sequence). V was shortened by 4 bases and J by 4 bases, with 13 bases between the two germline ends. CDR3 protein: CASSTTGVLNEKLFF. The DNA of the CDR3 is TGTGCCAGTAGTACAACCGGGGTCCTTAATGAAAAACTGTTTTTT. Full variable domain (missing parts from reference TRBV19 and TRBJ1-4): DGGITQSPKYLFRKEGQNVTLSCEQNLNHDAMYWYRQDPGQGLRLIYYSQIVNDFQKGDIAEGYSVSREKKESFPLTVTSAQKNPTAFYLCASSTTGVLNEKLFFGSGTQLSVL.

This clonotype was counted many times. The chain employs TRBV6-2 or TRBV6-3 and TRBJ2-1; the match to TRBD1 covers 8 bases. V was clipped by 5 bases and J by 7 bases; unmatched bases: 4. The CDR3 runs to 13 residues. Germline V gene data show CDR1 as MNHEY and CDR2 as SVGEGT. In nucleotides, the CDR3 is TGTGCCAGCAGTGCAGGGGGCCATAATGAGCAGTTCTTC. Residues: CASSAGGHNEQFF.

The table lists this clonotype with many counts. The rearrangement uses TRBV20-1 and TRBJ1-1; D might be TRBD1 (5 bases). Germline V gene sequence: CDR1 DFQATT, CDR2 SNEGSKA (reference sequence). The CDR3 contains 15 residues. V lost 0 bases, J lost 1 base, and 12 bases lay in between. CDR3 nucleotides: TGCAGTGCTAGAGAGCCGAGGGGCGCGAACACTGAAGCTTTCTTT. It specifies CSAREPRGANTEAFF.